Below are 16 T cell receptor beta chains sequenced from a single sample in a study of T cells after yellow fever vaccination. Using its own MiXCR run on the 5' RACE reads, TCRdb lists one record per CDR3 protein. The sample has 120,000 or so distinct CDR3 sequences, 15% seen once. Sample: CD8+ T cells sorted from PBMCs, taken 5 days after the yellow fever booster vaccination. These receptors all stem from a man between 18 and 35 years old who received the YFV17D yellow fever vaccine.

In this sample, this clonotype turned up a few times. V usage is TRBV4-1 and J usage is TRBJ2-2; 7 nucleotides match TRBD1. The V and J ends lost 1 base and 9 bases, in that order; junction bases with no gene match: 5. The length of the CDR3 is 14 residues. Germline lookup yields CDR1 MGHRA and CDR2 YSYEKL. The DNA for the CDR3 is TGCGCCAGCAGCCAAGTCAGGGGGAGCCGGGAGCTGTTTTTT. It encodes CASSQVRGSRELFF.

This rearrangement joins TRBV12-3 or TRBV12-4 to TRBJ2-7; D gene uncertain. Trimming cost V 6 bases and J 6 bases, with 9 bases left between them. There are 11 residues in the CDR3. CDR3 protein: CASSPPREQYF. The CDR3 DNA reads TGTGCCAGCAGCCCTCCGCGCGAGCAGTACTTC.

V is TRBV6-2 or TRBV6-3 and J is TRBJ2-3; 15 nucleotides line up with TRBD2. Germline V gives CDR1 MNHEY, CDR2 SVGEGT. V shed 6 bases, J shed 5 bases, and the junction held 9 bases outside the gene matches. The CDR3 runs to 17 residues. The CDR3 DNA reads TGTGCCAGCAGACACGGGACTAGCGGGGGGCATGGAGATACGCAGTATTTT. It yields the protein CASRHGTSGGHGDTQYF.

The chain employs TRBV30 and TRBJ2-1; D not resolved. Trimming took off 1 base at V and 6 bases at J, with 7 bases between the two ends. Per the germline V gene, CDR1 is GTSNPN and CDR2 is SVGIG (reference sequence). This CDR3 has 12 residues. The CDR3 sequence is CAWSDQSNEQFF. The CDR3 DNA reads TGTGCCTGGAGTGACCAGAGCAATGAGCAGTTCTTC.

In this sample, this clonotype turned up a few times. The chain carries TRBV5-1 and TRBJ2-7, with TRBD2 as a possible D gene (5 bases). Trimming stripped 0 bases from V and 4 bases from J, with 17 bases between. CDR3 length equals 16 residues. CDR1 and CDR2 from the germline V gene are SGHRS and YFSETQ. This CDR3 reads CASSLAPQAAGYEQYF. The CDR3 nucleotides are TGCGCCAGCAGCTTGGCCCCACAAGCGGCGGGTTACGAGCAGTACTTC.

V gene TRBV5-1 combines with J gene TRBJ2-2; possible D gene TRBD2, 5 bases. The CDR3 covers 16 residues. The germline V gene has CDR1 SGHRS and CDR2 YFSETQ. V lost 4 bases to trimming and J lost 4 bases, with 17 bases between them. CDR3 nucleotides: TGCGCCAGCAGCCCGCCCCCGGGGATAGCCACCGGGGAGCTGTTTTTT. It translates to CASSPPPGIATGELFF.

This clonotype turned up a few times. The V call is TRBV20-1, the J call TRBJ2-1; TRBD2 aligns across 15 bases. The CDR3 runs to 18 residues. Trimming cost V 3 bases and J 7 bases; bases outside gene matches: 13. Germline lookup yields CDR1 DFQATT and CDR2 SNEGSKA (reference sequence). CDR3 sequence reads: CSARPGLAGGLIWNEQFF. The CDR3 coding sequence is TGCAGTGCTAGGCCCGGACTAGCGGGGGGGCTAATATGGAATGAGCAGTTCTTC.

The rearrangement uses TRBV10-3 and TRBJ2-7; D gene uncertain. The CDR3 is 15 residues long. The ends were cut back, 9 bases at V and 0 bases at J, with 18 bases in the middle. CDR1 is ENHRY, CDR2 SYGVKD, per germline. This CDR3 is CAISGSGSNSYEQYF. Here the CDR3 DNA reads TGTGCCATTTCAGGCTCCGGGTCCAACTCCTACGAGCAGTACTTC.

This clonotype was seen more than once but under ten times. V usage is TRBV7-9 and J usage is TRBJ2-7; the D gene could be TRBD1 or TRBD2 (5 bases each). V lost 5 bases, J lost 2 bases, and 13 bases lay in between. From germline, CDR1 is SEHNR and CDR2 FQNEAQ (reference sequence). The CDR3 sequence is 14 residues long. The CDR3 spells CASSPSRDPYEQYV. The DNA for the CDR3 is TGTGCCAGCAGCCCGTCCCGGGACCCCTACGAGCAGTACGTC.

V is TRBV2 and J is TRBJ2-5; 9 positions agree with TRBD1. Losses at the gene ends were 4 bases for V and 3 bases for J; bases not matched to a gene: 3. The CDR3 spans 14 residues. Germline V CDR1 and CDR2: SNHLY, FYNNEI. CDR3 region: CASSGTGEEETQYF. DNA of the CDR3: TGTGCCAGCAGTGGGACAGGGGAAGAAGAGACCCAGTACTTC.

Only a few counts were recorded for this clonotype. This chain links TRBV6-2 or TRBV6-3 with TRBJ2-5; TRBD2 might be the D (5 bases). Trimming removed 3 bases from V and 3 bases from J, with 17 bases in between. Per the germline V gene, CDR1 is MNHEY and CDR2 is SVGEGT. This CDR3 is 16 amino acids long. CDR3 nucleotides: TGTGCCAGCAGTTATTCCCTGGAGAGGGTGGAAGAGACCCAGTACTTC. Amino acids: CASSYSLERVEETQYF.

This clonotype showed up just a few times. This rearrangement joins TRBV6-2 or TRBV6-3 to TRBJ2-2; D is uncertain. The CDR3 consists of 15 residues. Between the trimmed V and J ends, which lost 2 bases and 2 bases, there was a span of 9 bases. CDR1 and CDR2 (germline): MNHEY, SVGEGT. CDR3 sequence reads: CASSYAFRNTGELFF. CDR3 nucleotides: TGTGCCAGCAGTTACGCCTTCAGAAACACCGGGGAGCTGTTTTTT.

This clonotype was found many times. The gene calls are TRBV27 and TRBJ1-5, with a tentative D call TRBD1 (5 bases). Per germline, CDR1 MNHEY and CDR2 SMNVEV (reference sequence). The CDR3 covers 13 residues. Trimming took off 1 base at V and 5 bases at J, with 6 bases between the two ends. In DNA form, the CDR3 reads TGTGCCAGCAGTTTATGGGGGGATCAGCCCCAGCATTTT. Translating gives CASSLWGDQPQHF.

Only a few counts were recorded for this clonotype. The chain couples TRBV5-1 to TRBJ2-4, with TRBD1 matching 8 bases. Germline V gives CDR1 SGHRS, CDR2 YFSETQ. J gave up 8 bases and V 0 bases, and 7 bases lay outside the gene matches. The CDR3 sequence is 15 residues long. The CDR3 protein is CASSLDDRGSYIQYF. Here the CDR3 DNA reads TGCGCCAGCAGCTTGGATGACAGGGGTTCATACATTCAGTACTTC.

CDR3 sequence reads: CASSQDWAGLQPQHF. The CDR3 DNA reads as TGCGCCAGCAGCCAAGACTGGGCAGGGTTACAGCCCCAGCATTTT. The chain combines TRBV4-1 with TRBJ1-5; TRBD1 might be the D (5 bases). V was clipped by 0 bases and J by 7 bases, with 13 bases between them. Germline lookup yields CDR1 MGHRA and CDR2 YSYEKL. This CDR3 spans 15 amino acids.

CDR3 sequence: CASSLVLLGNQPQHF. In DNA form, the CDR3 reads TGTGCCAGCAGTTTAGTTCTCTTGGGCAATCAGCCCCAGCATTTT. The chain recombines TRBV12-3 or TRBV12-4 with TRBJ1-5; D is uncertain. Trimming stripped 1 base from V and 2 bases from J, with 9 bases between. CDR3 length: 15 amino acids.